The clone carrying this T cell receptor (beta chain) was found a few times. Its antigen is undetermined. These data belong to a study of cytomegalovirus exposure and HLA in healthy donors. Regarding the study as a whole: In most subjects, TCR beta sequences reportedly gave accurate predictions of HLA-A and HLA-B alleles. Available immune exposure information was restricted to CMV serostatus only.

Trimming cost V 2 bases and J 3 bases, with 16 bases left between them. Germline values: CDR1 SEHNR, CDR2 FQNEAQ (reference sequence). The CDR3 has 16 amino acids. The PCR used 60 Vbeta and 13 Jbeta primers. Assay used: immunoSEQ multiplex PCR; TCRdb lists only in-frame clones, some missing. Among 110,000 or so clones listed, about 68% were seen once. The chain has TRBV7-9 and TRBJ1-2; D is perhaps TRBD1 (6 bases). This clonotype was obtained from a woman aged 40 to 49 in good health and CMV-seropositive. Source material: PBMCs. CDR3 DNA sequence: TGTGCCAGCAGCTTATCTGGGACACAGCGCTACTATGGCTACACCTTC. Residues: CASSLSGTQRYYGYTF.